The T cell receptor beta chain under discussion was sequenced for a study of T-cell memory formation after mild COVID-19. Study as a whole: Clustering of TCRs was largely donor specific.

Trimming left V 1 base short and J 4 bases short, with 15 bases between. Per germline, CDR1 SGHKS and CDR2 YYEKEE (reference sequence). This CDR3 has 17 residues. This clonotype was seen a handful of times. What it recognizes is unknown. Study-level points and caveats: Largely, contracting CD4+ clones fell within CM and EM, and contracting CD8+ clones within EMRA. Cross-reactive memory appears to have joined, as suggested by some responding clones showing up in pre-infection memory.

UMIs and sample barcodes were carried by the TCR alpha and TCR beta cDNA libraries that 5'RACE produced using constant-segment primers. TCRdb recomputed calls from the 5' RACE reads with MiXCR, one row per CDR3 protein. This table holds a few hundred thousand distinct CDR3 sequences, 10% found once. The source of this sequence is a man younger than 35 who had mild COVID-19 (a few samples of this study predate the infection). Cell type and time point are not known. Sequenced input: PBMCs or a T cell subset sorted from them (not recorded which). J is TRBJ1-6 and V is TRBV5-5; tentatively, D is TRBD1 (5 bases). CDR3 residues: CASSLRTAGVYNSPLHF. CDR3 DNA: TGTGCCAGCAGCTTGCGGACGGCGGGGGTTTATAATTCACCCCTCCACTTT.